This TCR beta chain was documented in a study of blood T cell repertoires in COVID-19 (dated by TCRdb to between 2020 and 2021). For context, the study as a whole: Collaborator samples came from the United States, Italy and Spain and covered acute and convalescent phases of COVID-19. The prospective study material was composed of cDNA or gDNA derived from T cells, B-cell-depleted T cells, or PBMCs. Subjects who had been exposed to COVID-19, were actively infected with it, or had recovered from it provided the deeply sampled blood TCRbeta repertoires that made up the dataset. The repertoires were released in a freely available public database intended as a resource for research on the immune response to SARS-CoV-2. The samples were drawn from the first 160 participants of the ongoing ImmuneRACE study and from some 1,300 subjects provided by 6 global collaborators. Nearly every sample came with metadata listing a de-identified subject ID, COVID-19 status, age in years and sex. HLA class I and class II types, where available, came from metadata supplied by the sample provider rather than from assay-based typing.

From the cysteine through the phenylalanine, the CDR3 covers 14 amino acids. The DNA shown is the 42-base CDR3, in frame from base 1. V sheds 0 bases and J sheds 5 bases, leaving 8 bases between their ends. The germline V gene sets CDR1 to KGHSH and CDR2 to LQKENI. Overall study outcomes, separate from this receptor: How much clinical and demographic metadata was included differed by source and by participant, and the metadata was provided uncurated.

Each collaborating institution followed its own protocols to collect whole blood in K2EDTA tubes. For TCRbeta analysis, collaborator samples were shipped as frozen whole blood, as isolated PBMCs, or as DNA extracted from either sample type. The immunoSEQ Assay, a bias-controlled multiplex PCR, was used to amplify TCRbeta CDR3 regions from genomic DNA. Concerning the study's data processing: The number of nucleated cells in each sample was estimated by amplification of reference gene primers within the assay. To quantify the absolute abundance of each unique TCRbeta CDR3 rearrangement, sequence reads were collapsed and filtered. For each sample, productive Simpson clonality was calculated as the square root of Simpson's diversity index over productive rearrangements. Sourced from immuneACCESS, this table was stored by TCRdb with only in-frame sequences that have V and J called. A share of the clones is absent; for the studies checked, an unresolved V gene accounts for under half, and the remainder has no known explanation. V, J and clone size reflect that table, while D and trimming were determined from the DNA. Present in this sample are 100,000 to 150,000 clones, roughly 83% of which were seen just once. Together, the top ten hold about 16% of the sample.

Regarding this clone: Its specific antigen is unknown. It has no much larger one-base neighbor in the sample; base qualities were not kept.

The sequence joins TRBV18 to TRBJ1-5; a tentative D match to TRBD1 spans 5 bases. Source material: peripheral blood. This sequence originates from a woman aged 45 to 65 with acute or convalescent COVID-19. The CDR3 reads as follows: CASSPPGVDQPQHF. The sequenced DNA is TGTGCCAGCTCACCACCAGGGGTGGATCAGCCCCAGCATTTT.